These 11 T cell receptor beta chains were all obtained from the same sample, sequenced in a study of PD-1 blockade in mismatch repair-deficient tumors. Profiling relied on immunoSEQ multiplex PCR, and the TCRdb table lists in-frame clones only, not all of them. The sample shows some 48,000 clones, roughly 80% of them seen only once. The sample consisted of peripheral blood, taken roughly 20 weeks after starting pembrolizumab. Receptors were obtained from an adult with mismatch repair-deficient cancer.

This clone showed up just once. V usage is TRBV29-1 and J usage is TRBJ1-2, with D uncertain. CDR1 and CDR2 (germline): SQVTM, ANQGSEA. The length of the CDR3 is 12 residues. Trimming removed 5 bases at V and 2 bases at J, with 9 bases between. The DNA of the CDR3 is TGCAGCGTTAGTGGAGGAAACTATGGCTACACCTTC. Its protein product is CSVSGGNYGYTF. The full variable domain, completed using reference TRBV29-1 and TRBJ1-2, is SAVISQKPSRDICQRGTSLTIQCQVDSQVTMMFWYRQQPGQSLTLIATANQGSEATYESGFVIDKFPISRPNLTFSTLTVSNMSPEDSSIYLCSVSGGNYGYTFGSGTRLTVV.

The chain employs TRBV5-8 and TRBJ1-1, with D unresolved. CDR1 and CDR2 from the germline V gene are SGHTS and YDEGEE. The CDR3 totals 14 residues. Trimming shortened V by 0 bases and J by 1 base, and 7 bases separated the two germline ends. The CDR3 DNA reads TGTGCCAGCAGCTTGGCGTGGGAGAACACTGAAGCTTTCTTT. Encoded protein: CASSLAWENTEAFF.

In this sample, this clone turned up a few times. This sequence joins TRBV11-1 and TRBJ2-1; 7 bases map to TRBD1. The germline V gene has CDR1 SGHAT and CDR2 FQDESV (reference sequence). V lost 4 bases, J lost 5 bases, and 5 bases stayed unmatched. The CDR3 runs 14 residues. The CDR3 sequence: CASSSDRINNEQFF. The DNA of the CDR3 is TGTGCCAGCAGCTCGGACAGGATAAACAATGAGCAGTTCTTC.

The chain combines TRBV5-1 with TRBJ2-2, with 13 bases matching TRBD2. Unmatched junction bases numbered 6, after V lost 1 base and J lost 6 bases. Germline CDR1 and CDR2: SGHRS and YFSETQ. This CDR3 is 17 amino acids long. The CDR3 region is CASSLTSGRARAGELFF. As DNA, the CDR3 is TGCGCCAGCAGCTTGACTAGCGGGAGGGCCCGGGCCGGGGAGCTGTTTTTT. Variable domain in full (rest from reference TRBV5-1 and TRBJ2-2): KAGVTQTPRYLIKTRGQQVTLSCSPISGHRSVSWYQQTPGQGLQFLFEYFSETQRNKGNFPGRFSGRQFSNSRSEMNVSTLELGDSALYLCASSLTSGRARAGELFFGEGSRLTVL.

This clone has only a few counts. The rearrangement uses TRBV5-6 and TRBJ2-7; 11 bases agree with TRBD2. The ends lost 3 bases at V and 7 bases at J; junction bases unmatched: 15. From germline, CDR1 is SGHDT and CDR2 YYEEEE. The CDR3 length is 17 residues. This CDR3 is CASSYSGRAGSAYEQYF. DNA for the CDR3: TGTGCCAGCAGCTATAGCGGGAGGGCCGGATCAGCGTATGAGCAGTACTTC. Looking up the rest from reference TRBV5-6 and TRBJ2-7 gives the full variable domain: DAGVTQSPTHLIKTRGQQVTLRCSPKSGHDTVSWYQQALGQGPQFIFQYYEEEERQRGNFPDRFSGHQFPNYSSELNVNALLLGDSALYLCASSYSGRAGSAYEQYFGPGTRLTVT.

The chain links TRBV7-9 to TRBJ2-3; 7 bases fit TRBD1. The trim removed 7 bases at V and 13 bases at J, leaving 17 bases unmatched. Germline CDR1 is SEHNR and CDR2 is FQNEAQ (reference sequence). CDR3 length equals 14 residues. CDR3 bases: TGTGCCAGCACCACAGGGGACCCCCCTCTCATGGAGTATTTT. It yields the protein CASTTGDPPLMEYF. Looking up the rest from reference TRBV7-9 and TRBJ2-3 gives the full variable domain: DTGVSQNPRHKITKRGQNVTFRCDPISEHNRLYWYRQTLGQGPEFLTYFQNEAQLEKSRLLSDRFSAERPKGSFSTLEIQRTEQGDSAMYLCASTTGDPPLMEYFGPGTRLTVL.

This clone showed up just a few times. The rearrangement joins TRBV4-3 to TRBJ1-3; D uncertain. Trimming pared 0 bases from V and 16 bases from J, leaving 19 bases between. This CDR3 spans 14 amino acids. The germline gives CDR1 LGHNA, CDR2 YSLEER. CDR3 protein: CASSQDLNWEPYYF. In DNA form, the CDR3 reads TGCGCCAGCAGCCAAGATCTAAATTGGGAGCCATATTATTTT.

The rearrangement links TRBV9 to TRBJ1-3, with no clear D. The CDR3 is 15 amino acids. Trimming stripped 3 bases from V and 2 bases from J, with 12 bases between. CDR1 SGDLS and CDR2 YYNGEE come from the germline V gene. The CDR3 DNA reads as TGTGCCAGCAGCGCAAGGAACGAACCTGGAAACACCATATATTTT. This codes for CASSARNEPGNTIYF.

Notes on this clone: Sequence at one end of the junction differs from germline and may be a read error. The V and J genes are TRBV2 and TRBJ1-1, with D maybe TRBD1 (6 bases). This CDR3 comprises 16 residues. Germline CDR1 SNHLY, CDR2 FYNNEI. Here the CDR3 reads CANSEAVAGENTEAFF. The CDR3 DNA follows: TGTGCCAACAGTGAAGCGGTAGCAGGGGAGAACACTGAAGCTTTCTTT. The full variable domain, with the rest looked up from reference TRBV2 and TRBJ1-1, is EPEVTQTPSHQVTQMGQEVILRCVPISNHLYFYWYRQILGQKVEFLVSFYNNEISEKSEIFDDQFSVERPDGSNFTLKIRSTKLEDSAMYFCANSEAVAGENTEAFFGQGTRLTVV.

V gene TRBV4-3 combines with J gene TRBJ1-1; D ambiguous. The CDR3 has 13 amino acids. The V and J ends lost 0 bases and 1 base respectively, with 3 bases between them. The germline CDR1 and CDR2 sequences are LGHNA and YSLEER. The CDR3 sequence is CASSQDPNTEAFF. CDR3 sequence (DNA): TGCGCCAGCAGCCAAGATCCGAACACTGAAGCTTTCTTT.

V usage is TRBV11-1 and J usage is TRBJ2-7; D assignment may be TRBD1 or TRBD2 (5 bases each). Per the germline V gene, CDR1 is SGHAT and CDR2 is FQDESV (reference sequence). Deletions cut 4 bases from V and 2 bases from J, with 15 bases between. CDR3 size: 15 residues. This CDR3 is CASSSRTGRPYEQYF. The CDR3 DNA is TGTGCCAGCAGCTCACGCACGGGACGGCCCTACGAGCAGTACTTC.